This TCR beta chain was recovered during a study of T-cell reconstitution after alpha-beta-depleted transplantation in children. The CDR3 is made up of 13 amino acids. Germline loops: CDR1 LNHDA, CDR2 SQIVND (reference sequence). The germline V and J ends were trimmed by 7 bases and 4 bases, with 11 bases remaining between them. Ten or more counts support this clonotype. Using unique molecular identifiers, the investigators prepared the TCRbeta library. TCRdb called the PCR reads again in MiXCR, with one record for every CDR3 protein. The sample holds 670,000 or so distinct CDR3 sequences, around 13% seen once.

The TCR comes from a girl aged 2-10 years with congenital amegakaryocytic thrombocytopenia, due to receive a stem cell transplant. The chain joins TRBV19 to TRBJ2-1; D unclear. The input for sequencing was PBMCs, taken before TCRalphabeta/CD19-depleted stem cell transplant. CDR3 residues: CASTNLGYNEQFF. For the CDR3, the DNA is TGTGCCAGTACCAATCTAGGATACAATGAGCAGTTCTTC.